These 27 T cell receptor beta chains were sequenced from one sample in a study of T cell changes during pregnancy in multiple sclerosis. TCRdb's table, derived via immunoSEQ multiplex PCR, lists solely in-frame clones and lacks some. This sample carries just over 50,000 clones, around 94% of them seen once, and the ten largest clones take about 0.56%. The input for sequencing was CD4+ T cells from peripheral blood mononuclear cells, taken in the second trimester of pregnancy. The receptors shown here come from a female donor with multiple sclerosis, enrolled in a pregnancy study.

V is TRBV28 and J is TRBJ2-3; 13 bases line up with TRBD2. The V and J ends lost 7 bases and 1 base, in that order; junction bases with no gene match: 2. Germline-derived CDR1 and CDR2 are MDHEN and SYDVKM. The CDR3 covers 15 residues. The CDR3 protein is CASNTSGGGTDTQYF. CDR3 sequence (DNA): TGTGCCAGCAATACTAGCGGGGGGGGCACAGATACGCAGTATTTT.

The gene calls are TRBV5-8 and TRBJ1-6; possible D gene TRBD1, 5 bases. Trimming stripped 5 bases from V and 9 bases from J, with 12 bases between. The CDR3 extends over 13 amino acids. Germline CDR1 reads SGHTS; CDR2 reads YDEGEE. CDR3 protein: CASSKRGFSPLHF. The CDR3 bases are TGTGCCAGCAGTAAAAGGGGATTTTCACCCCTCCACTTT.

The rearrangement joins TRBV9 to TRBJ1-5, with D perhaps matching TRBD1 (6 bases). CDR1 SGDLS and CDR2 YYNGEE come from the germline V gene. Between the trimmed V and J ends, which lost 3 bases and 4 bases, there was a span of 14 bases. CDR3 length: 15 amino acids. CDR3: CASSAVSGENQPQHF. CDR3 coding DNA: TGTGCCAGCAGCGCGGTGTCAGGGGAAAATCAGCCCCAGCATTTT.

The chain couples TRBV9 to TRBJ1-3; D remains unclear. The CDR3 is 16 residues long. Germline loops: CDR1 SGDLS, CDR2 YYNGEE. V lost 1 base and J lost 0, with 11 bases in between. The chain's CDR3 is CASSVKPVSSGNTIYF. The CDR3 region has the DNA TGTGCCAGCAGCGTAAAGCCGGTGAGCTCTGGAAACACCATATATTTT.

This chain joins TRBV9 and TRBJ2-5, with 8 bases aligning to TRBD2. The V and J ends lost 4 bases and 2 bases, in that order; junction bases with no gene match: 4. CDR1 and CDR2 from the germline V gene are SGDLS and YYNGEE. CDR3 length: 14 residues. In DNA form, the CDR3 reads TGTGCCAGCAGCCCGACTAGCGCTCAAGAGACCCAGTACTTC. This encodes CASSPTSAQETQYF.

The CDR3 sequence: CASSSPGASGGPSSYNEQFF. CDR3 coding DNA: TGTGCCAGCAGTTCACCCGGGGCTAGCGGGGGCCCCAGCTCCTACAATGAGCAGTTCTTC. The rearrangement uses TRBV2 and TRBJ2-1; 10 bases fit TRBD2. Trimming took 5 bases from V and 0 from J; bases not matched to a gene: 16. Germline CDR1 SNHLY, CDR2 FYNNEI. This CDR3 has 20 residues.

J is TRBJ1-6 and V is TRBV19, with D hard to call. V lost 6 bases and J 0 bases, leaving 9 bases between the germline ends. The CDR3 is 15 amino acids. In germline, CDR1 is LNHDA, CDR2 SQIVND (reference sequence). The CDR3 DNA reads as TGTGCCAGTAGCCTATGGAGCTCCTATAATTCACCCCTCCACTTT. This codes for CASSLWSSYNSPLHF.

The gene calls are TRBV5-1 and TRBJ2-7; D gene ambiguous. The germline gives CDR1 SGHRS, CDR2 YFSETQ. This CDR3 spans 14 amino acids. Trimming took 0 bases from V and 2 from J, leaving 9 bases between them. CDR3 residues: CASSLATPPYEQYF. The CDR3 DNA is TGCGCCAGCAGCTTGGCGACTCCCCCCTACGAGCAGTACTTC.

This clone has a handful of counts. This chain links TRBV12-5 with TRBJ1-1; tentative D call: TRBD1 (5 bases). Trimming removed 3 bases from V and 6 bases from J, with 5 bases in between. The germline gives CDR1 LGHNT, CDR2 FRNRAP. The CDR3 consists of 11 residues. The CDR3, as DNA: TGTGCTAGTGGTTTAGGGGCTGAAGCTTTCTTT. Translated: CASGLGAEAFF. Looking up the rest from reference TRBV12-5 and TRBJ1-1 gives the full variable domain: DARVTQTPRHKVTEMGQEVTMRCQPILGHNTVFWYRQTMMQGLELLAYFRNRAPLDDSGMPKDRFSAEMPDATLATLKIQPSEPRDSAVYFCASGLGAEAFFGQGTRLTVV.

V and J are TRBV11-3 and TRBJ2-3, with 9 bases fitting TRBD2. V was clipped by 2 bases and J by 4 bases; unmatched bases: 7. CDR1 is SGHNT, CDR2 YENEEA, per germline. This CDR3 has 16 amino acids. Here the CDR3 reads CASSLSRGGASDTQYF. CDR3 nucleotides: TGTGCCAGCAGCTTATCGCGGGGGGGCGCCTCAGATACGCAGTATTTT.

This chain links TRBV7-3 with TRBJ2-1; maybe TRBD2 (6 bases). The V end was cut by 5 bases, the J end by 5 bases, with 16 bases between. The CDR3 loop spans 15 amino acids. The germline V gene has CDR1 SGHTA and CDR2 FQGTGA. In nucleotides, the CDR3 is TGTGCCAGCAGCCTCGGGGACGGGAGCCACAATGAGCAGTTCTTC. Residues: CASSLGDGSHNEQFF.

The chain couples TRBV4-3 to TRBJ2-5, with a possible D match to TRBD1 (5 bases). The V gene's germline CDR1 is LGHNA and CDR2 YSLEER. V was shortened by 1 base and J by 9 bases, with 15 bases between the two germline ends. The CDR3 has 14 residues. The CDR3 protein is CASSQGDFSQAQYF. CDR3 sequence (DNA): TGCGCCAGCAGCCAAGGCGACTTTTCACAGGCCCAGTACTTC.

The chain uses TRBV7-9 and TRBJ2-3; TRBD1 might be the D (6 bases). The CDR3 length is 13 residues. The ends were cut back, 4 bases at V and 4 bases at J, with 9 bases in the middle. CDR1 and CDR2 (germline): SEHNR, FQNEAQ (reference sequence). The CDR3 DNA reads as TGTGCCAGCAGCTCCGCAGGGGCAGATACGCAGTATTTT. As protein: CASSSAGADTQYF.

The CDR3 region is CASRGTGGSNEKLFF. The CDR3 DNA is TGTGCCAGCAGGGGGACAGGGGGATCTAATGAAAAACTGTTTTTT. The chain combines TRBV2 with TRBJ1-4; TRBD1 aligns across 11 bases. J gave up 3 bases and V 6 bases, and 3 bases lay outside the gene matches. Germline CDR1 SNHLY, CDR2 FYNNEI. The CDR3 loop spans 15 amino acids. Using reference TRBV2 and TRBJ1-4 for the parts outside the CDR3, the full variable domain is EPEVTQTPSHQVTQMGQEVILRCVPISNHLYFYWYRQILGQKVEFLVSFYNNEISEKSEIFDDQFSVERPDGSNFTLKIRSTKLEDSAMYFCASRGTGGSNEKLFFGSGTQLSVL.

The chain recombines TRBV11-1 with TRBJ1-1; D unclear. The V end was cut by 1 base, the J end by 1 base, with 4 bases between. Germline loops: CDR1 SGHAT, CDR2 FQDESV (reference sequence). This CDR3 is built from 13 residues. CDR3 region: CASSLDGNTEAFF. CDR3 nucleotide sequence: TGTGCCAGCAGCTTAGACGGGAACACTGAAGCTTTCTTT.

The chain combines TRBV7-2 with TRBJ1-5, with a weak D call TRBD1 (5 bases). The CDR3 totals 14 residues. Trimming shortened V by 2 bases and J by 5 bases, and 10 bases separated the two germline ends. From germline, CDR1 is SGHTA and CDR2 FQGNSA. The CDR3 bases are TGTGCCAGCAGCTTAACGCAGGGTTATCAGCCCCAGCATTTT. Its translation: CASSLTQGYQPQHF.

The chain has TRBV18 and TRBJ2-3; D gene unclear. Germline CDR1 KGHSH, CDR2 LQKENI. V gave up 3 bases and J gave up 5 bases, with 12 bases separating them. CDR3 length: 14 residues. The CDR3 nucleotides read TGTGCCAGCTCACCTTTCGGCAGGCTAGATACGCAGTATTTT. Protein: CASSPFGRLDTQYF.

The chain combines TRBV25-1 with TRBJ1-6; TRBD1 matches at 7 bases. CDR1 is MGHDK, CDR2 SYGVNS, per germline. The CDR3 has 16 residues. Losses at the gene ends were 0 bases for V and 7 bases for J; bases not matched to a gene: 6. CDR3 sequence: CASSEYTGEINSPLHF. The CDR3 nucleotides are TGTGCCAGCAGTGAATACACAGGGGAGATAAATTCACCCCTCCACTTT.

The V and J genes are TRBV11-2 and TRBJ1-1; D is possibly TRBD1 (5 bases). V lost 4 bases and J lost 0, with 9 bases in between. From germline, CDR1 is SGHAT and CDR2 FQNNGV. This CDR3 contains 14 residues. This chain's CDR3 is CASSWAGLNTEAFF. The CDR3 nucleotides read TGTGCCAGCAGCTGGGCAGGGCTGAACACTGAAGCTTTCTTT.

The chain combines TRBV2 with TRBJ1-2, with 10 bases fitting TRBD1. Germline V gene lookup returns CDR1 SNHLY and CDR2 FYNNEI. J gave up 4 bases and V 6 bases, and 5 bases lay outside the gene matches. The CDR3 runs 14 residues. DNA of the CDR3: TGTGCCAGCAGGTCCGGACAGGGGGTCTATGGCTACACCTTC. Its protein is CASRSGQGVYGYTF.

The V call is TRBV19, the J call TRBJ2-3, with D maybe TRBD2 (7 bases). The V end was cut by 6 bases, the J end by 6 bases, with 16 bases between. The CDR3 is 14 amino acids. The germline V gene has CDR1 LNHDA and CDR2 SQIVND (reference sequence). The CDR3, as DNA: TGTGCCAGTAGCATGGGGGGGGCAGGGGATACGCAGTATTTT. Protein product: CASSMGGAGDTQYF.

This chain uses TRBV10-3 with TRBJ1-2; D is unresolved. Germline values: CDR1 ENHRY, CDR2 SYGVKD. The CDR3 length is 13 residues. Trimming left V 2 bases short and J 6 bases short, with 10 bases between. CDR3 bases: TGTGCCATCAGTGAGCTCAGGCCCAATGGCTACACCTTC. Encoded protein: CAISELRPNGYTF.

The V call is TRBV6-1, the J call TRBJ1-4; TRBD1 might be the D (5 bases). The CDR3 extends over 13 amino acids. V gave up 3 bases and J gave up 10 bases, with 12 bases separating them. Per the germline V gene, CDR1 is MNHNS and CDR2 is SASEGT. CDR3 protein: CASSESYQGKLFF. As DNA, the CDR3 is TGTGCCAGCAGTGAGTCCTATCAGGGAAAACTGTTTTTT.

This chain joins TRBV21-1 and TRBJ1-1; TRBD1, the D gene given by the table, was not confirmed from the DNA. TRBV21-1 is described as a pseudogene. The CDR3 extends over 16 amino acids. The CDR3 loop is CASSPRTGAMGTEAFF. The DNA for the CDR3 is TGTGCCAGCAGCCCTCGGACAGGGGCAATGGGAACTGAAGCTTTCTTT.

This clone was found once. The chain carries TRBV2 and TRBJ1-2, with D possibly matching TRBD1 (6 bases). The germline gives CDR1 SNHLY, CDR2 FYNNEI. Trimming stripped 5 bases from V and 2 bases from J, with 12 bases between. This CDR3 comprises 14 residues. The CDR3, as DNA: TGTGCCAGCAGTATACAGGGCCCAAACTATGGCTACACCTTC. It encodes CASSIQGPNYGYTF.

The chain is built from TRBV19 and TRBJ1-2, with D possibly TRBD1 on 5 matching bases. The V end was cut by 7 bases, the J end by 2 bases, with 11 bases between. This CDR3 has 13 residues. CDR1 LNHDA and CDR2 SQIVND come from the germline V gene (reference sequence). CDR3 DNA: TGTGCCAGTAACACAGGAAAGAACTATGGCTACACCTTC. This encodes CASNTGKNYGYTF.

The chain carries TRBV9 and TRBJ1-1; D is perhaps TRBD1 (5 bases). V dropped 4 bases and J dropped 0 bases, with 13 bases sitting between them. The CDR3 consists of 15 residues. Germline CDR1 is SGDLS and CDR2 is YYNGEE. CDR3 sequence reads: CASSTDSTMNTEAFF. The CDR3 nucleotides read TGTGCCAGCAGCACCGACAGCACCATGAACACTGAAGCTTTCTTT.